The 18 T cell receptor beta chains listed next were all sequenced from one sample in a study of human T cells and chemical hapten exposure. Each CDR3 protein gets one entry after TCRdb re-called the RACE reads with MiXCR. The sample records approximately 77,000 distinct CDR3 sequences, around 13% being singletons. The time point: pre-sensitization, week 0. Treatment described: therapeutic diphenylcyclopropenone sensitization with weekly scalp DPC. Material: whole blood, obtained in connection with sensitization to the hapten diphenylcyclopropenone (DPC). These receptors all stem from a woman aged 50 to 65 with alopecia areata. Some clones in this sample may be carry-over from other donors' samples.

V gene TRBV25-1 combines with J gene TRBJ2-2, with 9 bases matching TRBD2. CDR1 and CDR2 from the germline V gene are MGHDK and SYGVNS. The ends lost 5 bases at V and 0 bases at J; junction bases unmatched: 7. The CDR3 is 17 amino acids. The CDR3 protein is CASSTLLAGANTGELFF. In nucleotides, the CDR3 is TGTGCCAGCAGTACCCTCTTAGCGGGAGCGAACACCGGGGAGCTGTTTTTT.

J is TRBJ1-1 and V is TRBV12-3 or TRBV12-4; 7 positions agree with TRBD1. CDR3 size: 15 residues. V gave up 5 bases and J gave up 1 base; unmatched junction bases: 7. This CDR3 is CASSGDTGANTEAFF. CDR3 DNA: TGTGCCAGCAGTGGGGATACAGGGGCGAACACTGAAGCTTTCTTT.

This clonotype was seen a handful of times. The chain carries TRBV7-8 and TRBJ2-3, with D tentatively TRBD2 (6 bases). Trimming cost V 0 bases and J 5 bases, with 15 bases left between them. CDR1 and CDR2 (germline): SGHVS, FQNEAQ. There are 16 residues in the CDR3. CDR3 amino acids: CASSLAGSIQGDTQYF. In DNA form, the CDR3 reads TGTGCCAGCAGCTTAGCCGGGAGCATTCAGGGAGATACGCAGTATTTT.

The sample holds a few counts of this clonotype. This rearrangement joins TRBV2 to TRBJ1-5; no reliable D call. The V end lost 6 bases, the J end lost 4 bases, and 13 bases lay between the germline ends. The CDR3 totals 14 residues. Germline CDR1 is SNHLY and CDR2 is FYNNEI. CDR3 loop: CASRAFAGNQPQHF. CDR3 nucleotide sequence: TGTGCCAGCAGAGCGTTTGCAGGAAATCAGCCCCAGCATTTT.

This clonotype was counted only a few times. CDR3: CASSQGLASPYEQYF. The DNA of the CDR3 is TGTGCCAGCAGCCAAGGACTAGCGTCTCCCTACGAGCAGTACTTC. This chain uses TRBV3-1 with TRBJ2-7, with 8 bases that match TRBD2. The CDR3 spans 15 residues. The J segment lost 2 bases and the V segment lost 1 base, leaving 4 bases of the junction unmatched. The germline gives CDR1 LGHDT, CDR2 YNNKEL (reference sequence).

This clonotype came up a few times. The chain employs TRBV12-3 or TRBV12-4 and TRBJ2-1; D is possibly TRBD2 (6 bases). V was trimmed by 8 bases and J by 4 bases, leaving 12 bases between them. The CDR3 runs 13 residues. CDR3 DNA sequence: TGTGCCAGCCAGGAGGGAGGTTACAATGAGCAGTTCTTC. It is translated as CASQEGGYNEQFF.

CDR3 coding DNA: TGTGCCAGCAGCTTATTCGGAGGGGGCGATGAGCAGTTCTTC. Translating gives CASSLFGGGDEQFF. The V and J genes are TRBV7-6 and TRBJ2-1, with D perhaps matching TRBD1 (7 bases). Trimming shortened V by 2 bases and J by 8 bases, and 13 bases separated the two germline ends. CDR1 is SGHVS, CDR2 FNYEAQ, per germline. The CDR3 consists of 14 residues. The complete variable domain, with remaining parts taken from reference TRBV7-6 and TRBJ2-1, reads GAGVSQSPRYKVTKRGQDVALRCDPISGHVSLYWYRQALGQGPEFLTYFNYEAQQDKSGLPNDRFSAERPEGSISTLTIQRTEQRDSAMYRCASSLFGGGDEQFFGPGTRLTVL.

The chain couples TRBV2 to TRBJ2-7, with TRBD1 matching over 7 bases. This CDR3 contains 15 residues. Germline CDR1 reads SNHLY; CDR2 reads FYNNEI. Germline trimming cut 5 bases from V and 2 bases from J; bases unmatched to any gene: 9. The CDR3 loop is CASSQPGQQTYEQYF. For the CDR3, the DNA is TGTGCCAGCAGTCAGCCGGGACAGCAAACCTACGAGCAGTACTTC.

The chain uses TRBV6-2 or TRBV6-3 and TRBJ2-3; TRBD2 matches 11 bases. The germline V gene has CDR1 MNHEY and CDR2 SVGEGT. The CDR3 has 12 amino acids. J lost 11 bases, V lost 6 bases, and 4 bases had no gene match. The chain's CDR3 is CASSDGLAGQYF. In DNA, the CDR3 is TGTGCCAGCAGCGACGGACTAGCGGGGCAGTATTTT.

This clonotype occurred a few times. J is TRBJ2-5 and V is TRBV19; the D call may be TRBD1 or TRBD2 (5 bases each). V lost 5 bases to trimming and J lost 4 bases, with 8 bases between them. Germline values: CDR1 LNHDA, CDR2 SQIVND (reference sequence). CDR3 length: 12 amino acids. This CDR3 reads CASSGGGETQYF. As DNA, the CDR3 is TGTGCCAGTAGTGGTGGGGGAGAGACCCAGTACTTC.

The sample holds a few counts of this clonotype. J is TRBJ2-3 and V is TRBV7-2; 9 bases are a match to TRBD2. V lost 2 bases and J lost 2; bases outside the gene matches: 11. This CDR3 region has 18 residues. Germline assignment: CDR1 SGHTA and CDR2 FQGNSA. CDR3 in amino acids: CASSLKGGTSLNTDTQYF. CDR3 coding DNA: TGTGCCAGCAGCTTAAAAGGGGGGACTAGCCTAAACACAGATACGCAGTATTTT.

This clonotype was observed a handful of times. V gene TRBV29-1 combines with J gene TRBJ1-2; D gene unclear. In germline, CDR1 is SQVTM, CDR2 ANQGSEA. The CDR3 spans 12 residues. Between the trimmed V and J ends, which lost 5 bases and 0 bases, there was a span of 7 bases. The CDR3 sequence: CSVSTANYGYTF. In DNA form, the CDR3 reads TGCAGCGTTTCCACCGCTAACTATGGCTACACCTTC.

This clonotype was seen ten or more times. This rearrangement joins TRBV3-1 to TRBJ2-3; D may be TRBD1 (5 bases). In germline, CDR1 is LGHDT, CDR2 YNNKEL (reference sequence). CDR3 size: 15 residues. Trimming removed 0 bases at V and 4 bases at J, with 11 bases between. Here the CDR3 DNA reads TGTGCCAGCAGCCAAGAGATACAGGCGGCAGATACGCAGTATTTT. Its translation: CASSQEIQAADTQYF.

This clonotype was detected many times. The chain has TRBV29-1 and TRBJ2-5; TRBD1 is a possible D gene (6 bases). The CDR3 loop spans 13 amino acids. Germline V lookup: CDR1 SQVTM, CDR2 ANQGSEA. The V gene lost 4 bases and the J gene lost 5 bases, with 14 bases spanning the gap. The CDR3 sequence is CSVVAGVVETQYF. Here the CDR3 DNA reads TGCAGCGTTGTAGCAGGGGTGGTTGAGACCCAGTACTTC.

This clonotype was detected ten times or more. The chain links TRBV6-2 or TRBV6-3 to TRBJ2-1; the match to TRBD1 covers 7 bases. This CDR3 has 15 residues. Per the germline V gene, CDR1 is MNHEY and CDR2 is SVGEGT. V was clipped by 5 bases and J by 5 bases; unmatched bases: 9. The CDR3 nucleotides read TGTGCCAGCAGTACAGGGACAGAAATTAACAATGAGCAGTTCTTC. Its protein is CASSTGTEINNEQFF.

A word on this clonotype: A read error may produce the germline difference seen at one junction end. The genes are TRBV28 and TRBJ2-7; either TRBD1 or TRBD2 may supply D (7 bases each). Germline CDR1 is MDHEN and CDR2 is SYDVKM. The CDR3 is 19 amino acids. The CDR3 loop is CASSTRGTVSGTAYYEHYF. The CDR3 coding sequence is TGTGCCAGCTCAACTCGCGGGACAGTAAGCGGGACAGCTTACTACGAGCACTACTTC.

This clonotype has a handful of counts. This chain uses TRBV20-1 with TRBJ1-2; D is possibly TRBD1 (6 bases). CDR1 and CDR2 (germline): DFQATT, SNEGSKA (reference sequence). The CDR3 covers 15 residues. Deletions cut 5 bases from V and 6 bases from J, with 22 bases between. CDR3 protein: CSARLLGTRLDGYTF. CDR3 nucleotides: TGCAGTGCTCGACTCTTGGGGACACGTTTAGATGGCTACACCTTC.

This clonotype has more than one count but fewer than ten. V and J are TRBV24-1 and TRBJ2-5; 7 bases are a match to TRBD2. Germline V gene sequence: CDR1 KGHDR, CDR2 SFDVKD. With V trimmed by 5 bases and J by 4 bases, 12 bases remained unmatched. The CDR3 extends over 16 amino acids. In nucleotides, the CDR3 is TGTGCCACCAGTGCTGAGGCCTTTGGCGGGAGAGAGACCCAGTACTTC. Translating it yields CATSAEAFGGRETQYF.